A selection of T cell receptor beta chains follows, all from one sample in a study of naive and memory T cell subsets. A single record per CDR3 protein comes from TCRdb applying MiXCR to the UMI-ligation and nested PCR reads. This sample yields some 36,000 distinct CDR3 sequences, of which about an eighth are seen a single time; 22% belongs to the top ten. Specimen: effector memory CD4+ T cells from blood. Every receptor here comes from a human donor in good health. Both conserved end residues are part of each CDR3. Fields, in order: clone size, CDR3 length, V gene, D gene, J gene, CDR3 protein, CDR3 DNA. A D gene is named only where the DNA matches it firmly. The size field is filled for only some rows; it gives once, few, many or a size class.

>-|14|TRBV20-1|-|TRBJ2-2
CSASRTRDIGELFF
TGCAGTGCTAGCCGCACCAGGGATATCGGGGAGCTGTTTTTT
>few|13|TRBV28|-|TRBJ1-2
CATQRLANYGYTF
TGTGCCACCCAGAGGCTGGCTAACTATGGCTACACCTTC
>-|15|TRBV7-8|TRBD1|TRBJ2-7
CASSKREGQGYEQYF
TGTGCCAGCAGCAAGAGGGAGGGACAGGGCTACGAGCAGTACTTC
>few|14|TRBV7-9|TRBD1|TRBJ2-2
CASRPGTGTGELFF
TGTGCCAGCCGACCCGGGACAGGCACCGGGGAGCTGTTTTTT
>many|15|TRBV7-9|-|TRBJ2-3
CASSLGSSYTDTQYF
TGTGCCAGCAGCTTAGGCTCCTCTTACACAGATACGCAGTATTTT
>once|15|TRBV3-1|-|TRBJ1-1
CASSQGWGYDTEAFF
TGTGCCAGCAGCCAAGGTTGGGGGTACGACACTGAAGCTTTCTTT
>few|16|TRBV6-5|TRBD1|TRBJ2-5
CASSSPRDRGVETQYF
TGTGCCAGCAGTAGCCCGCGAGACAGGGGTGTCGAGACCCAGTACTTC
>few|16|TRBV5-8|TRBD2|TRBJ2-1
CASSLERLAGPREQFF
TGTGCCAGCAGCTTGGAAAGACTAGCGGGACCCCGAGAGCAGTTCTTC
>many|16|TRBV6-5|TRBD2|TRBJ2-5
CASSYSAGGSWETQYF
TGTGCCAGCAGTTACTCGGCGGGAGGGTCCTGGGAGACCCAGTACTTC
>few|14|TRBV5-4|-|TRBJ1-2
CASSLAGAKYGYTF
TGTGCCAGCAGCTTGGCAGGAGCCAAATATGGCTACACCTTC
>-|14|TRBV7-8|-|TRBJ2-7
CASSLGRFTYEQYF
TGTGCCAGCAGCTTGGGGCGATTCACCTACGAGCAGTACTTC
>few|21|TRBV25-1|TRBD1|TRBJ1-5
CASSLSGRAGQGEGGNQPQHF
TGTGCCAGCAGTTTGTCTGGGCGGGCGGGACAGGGCGAGGGGGGTAATCAGCCCCAGCATTTT
>-|16|TRBV5-4|-|TRBJ1-4
CASSFLGRTGHEKLFF
TGTGCCAGCAGCTTTTTAGGGCGGACTGGTCATGAAAAACTGTTTTTT
>few|14|TRBV20-1|TRBD2|TRBJ2-1
CSALLAGGPNEQFF
TGCAGTGCTCTGCTAGCGGGAGGTCCAAATGAGCAGTTCTTC
>many|13|TRBV11-2|-|TRBJ2-1
CASSSGLYNEQFF
TGTGCCAGCAGCTCGGGACTCTACAATGAGCAGTTCTTC
>many|13|TRBV14|-|TRBJ1-1
CASSKNMNTEAFF
TGTGCCAGCAGCAAAAACATGAACACTGAAGCTTTCTTT
>many|15|TRBV29-1|TRBD1|TRBJ2-7
CSVEDSKGQGYEQYF
TGCAGCGTTGAAGATAGTAAGGGACAGGGATACGAGCAGTACTTC
>few|14|TRBV18|TRBD1|TRBJ2-7
CASSPQGAQDEQYF
TGTGCCAGCTCACCACAGGGGGCGCAGGACGAGCAGTACTTC
>many|14|TRBV5-1|-|TRBJ2-3
CASSSSFTGDTQYF
TGCGCCAGCAGCTCCTCCTTTACAGGGGATACGCAGTATTTT
>-|18|TRBV6-2/TRBV6-3|TRBD2|TRBJ2-1
CASSVGVLRGSSYNEQFF
TGTGCCAGCAGCGTGGGGGTGTTACGCGGGAGCTCCTACAATGAGCAGTTCTTC
>few|17|TRBV21-1|-|TRBJ1-2
CASSKRNWGSPNYGYTF
TGTGCCAGCAGCAAAAGGAATTGGGGAAGTCCTAACTATGGCTACACCTTC
>many|14|TRBV20-1|TRBD2|TRBJ2-3
CSARDQSGRDTQYF
TGCAGTGCTAGAGATCAGAGCGGGAGAGATACGCAGTATTTT
>-|15|TRBV12-3/TRBV12-4|-|TRBJ2-1
CASTSSLPDYNEQFF
TGTGCCAGCACCAGTAGCTTACCCGACTACAATGAGCAGTTCTTC
>few|12|TRBV6-5|-|TRBJ2-2
CASSSDVRKLFF
TGTGCCAGCAGTTCCGATGTGAGGAAGCTGTTTTTT
>-|15|TRBV7-9|TRBD1|TRBJ1-4
CASLGFDRGSEKLFF
TGTGCCAGCCTTGGATTCGACAGGGGCAGTGAAAAACTGTTTTTT
>few|13|TRBV7-2|-|TRBJ2-3
CASSCRHPDTQYF
TGTGCCAGCAGCTGTCGACACCCAGATACGCAGTATTTT
>few|14|TRBV20-1|-|TRBJ2-4
CSAAPGADGNIQYF
TGCAGTGCTGCCCCAGGGGCCGACGGAAACATTCAGTACTTC
>few|14|TRBV20-1|-|TRBJ1-5
CSARKGGYNQPQHF
TGCAGTGCTAGAAAGGGTGGGTACAATCAGCCCCAGCATTTT
>-|14|TRBV28|-|TRBJ1-4
CASSRPATNEKLFF
TGTGCCAGCAGTAGACCTGCAACTAATGAAAAACTGTTTTTT
>many|17|TRBV3-1|-|TRBJ2-5
CASSPPRGAGVGETQYF
TGTGCCAGCAGCCCCCCACGGGGGGCGGGAGTCGGGGAGACCCAGTACTTC